Below are 21 T cell receptor beta chains sequenced from a single sample in a study of technical replicates of blood from a few donors. Measured with immunoSEQ multiplex PCR; TCRdb has only the in-frame clones, and not every one. This repertoire shows over 50,000 clones, around 86% found once; its top ten account for around 5.5%. The sequencing input was PBMCs. Receptors originate from a human donor in good health. Some clones in this sample may be carry-over from other donors' samples.

This clone came up once. J is TRBJ2-2 and V is TRBV19, with TRBD2 identical over 9 bases. The CDR3 consists of 17 residues. J gave up 4 bases and V 3 bases, and 9 bases lay outside the gene matches. Germline V gene lookup returns CDR1 LNHDA and CDR2 SQIVND (reference sequence). CDR3 in amino acids: CASSMYLAGWSTGELFF. CDR3 bases: TGTGCCAGTAGTATGTACCTAGCGGGATGGAGCACCGGGGAGCTGTTTTTT.

CDR3 region: CASSSTGQGPAGELFF. The CDR3 region has the DNA TGTGCCAGCAGCTCGACGGGACAGGGGCCCGCCGGGGAGCTGTTTTTT. The rearrangement uses TRBV11-3 and TRBJ2-2; TRBD1 aligns across 10 bases. The germline CDR1 and CDR2 sequences are SGHNT and YENEEA. With V trimmed by 4 bases and J by 6 bases, 8 bases remained unmatched. This CDR3 spans 16 amino acids. Complete variable domain (other parts from reference TRBV11-3 and TRBJ2-2): EAGVVQSPRYKIIEKKQPVAFWCNPISGHNTLYWYLQNLGQGPELLIRYENEEAVDDSQLPKDRFSAERLKGVDSTLKIQPAELGDSAVYLCASSSTGQGPAGELFFGEGSRLTVL.

The chain is built from TRBV2 and TRBJ2-5; 10 bases map to TRBD2. Germline trimming cut 6 bases from V and 4 bases from J; bases unmatched to any gene: 5. The CDR3 totals 14 residues. Germline lookup yields CDR1 SNHLY and CDR2 FYNNEI. CDR3 bases: TGTGCCAGCAGGAGAGCGGGGGGGGGAGAGACCCAGTACTTC. Amino acids: CASRRAGGGETQYF.

Concerning this clone: At one of its ends the junction is not consistent with the germline gene, which may arise from a read error. V usage is TRBV2 and J usage is TRBJ2-2; 9 nucleotides line up with TRBD2. Germline V CDR1 and CDR2: SNHLY, FYNNEI. This CDR3 comprises 17 residues. The DNA of the CDR3 is TGTGCCAGCAGGGAAGGACTAGCGCCCGCGAACACCGGGGAGCTGTTTTTT. As protein: CASREGLAPANTGELFF. Complete variable domain (other parts from reference TRBV2 and TRBJ2-2): EPEVTQTPSHQVTQMGQEVILRCVPISNHLYFYWYRQILGQKVEFLVSFYNNEISEKSEIFDDQFSVERPDGSNFTLKIRSTKLEDSAMYFCASREGLAPANTGELFFGEGSRLTVL.

This clone occurred a few times. This chain connects TRBV6-1 to TRBJ1-2; 8 bases align to TRBD1. The V gene's germline CDR1 is MNHNS and CDR2 SASEGT. The CDR3 consists of 14 residues. J gave up 5 bases and V 2 bases, and 4 bases lay outside the gene matches. DNA for the CDR3: TGTGCCAGCAGTGAATTGGGGACAGGATATGGCTACACCTTC. Translating it yields CASSELGTGYGYTF.

The V gene is TRBV10-3, the J gene TRBJ2-5, with D perhaps TRBD2 (5 bases). This CDR3 spans 15 amino acids. Trimming removed 6 bases from V and 4 bases from J, with 18 bases in between. Looked up from germline, CDR1 is ENHRY and CDR2 is SYGVKD. CDR3 nucleotide sequence: TGTGCCATCAGCGGCGTAGTCGGGGTCGGAGAGACCCAGTACTTC. This encodes CAISGVVGVGETQYF.

This chain joins TRBV28 and TRBJ1-2, with D hard to call. Germline V gene lookup returns CDR1 MDHEN and CDR2 SYDVKM. This CDR3 is 13 amino acids long. V was pared by 7 bases and J by 5 bases, with 14 bases between. This chain's CDR3 is CASKISSGYGYTF. The CDR3 bases are TGTGCCAGCAAAATCTCGTCCGGGTATGGCTACACCTTC.

V and J are TRBV7-6 and TRBJ2-3; D is perhaps TRBD2 (6 bases). This CDR3 contains 13 residues. The V and J ends lost 4 bases and 4 bases respectively, with 9 bases between them. Germline CDR1 reads SGHVS; CDR2 reads FNYEAQ. This chain's CDR3 is CASSWGTPDTQYF. As DNA, the CDR3 is TGTGCCAGCAGCTGGGGGACTCCAGATACGCAGTATTTT.

J is TRBJ1-5 and V is TRBV5-1; 8 positions agree with TRBD1. The CDR3 runs 15 residues. V gave up 4 bases and J gave up 6 bases; unmatched junction bases: 9. Germline lookup yields CDR1 SGHRS and CDR2 YFSETQ. The CDR3 DNA is TGCGCCAGCAGCCCGGGGGCAGGGGGCAGTCAGCCCCAGCATTTT. Protein sequence: CASSPGAGGSQPQHF.

This chain links TRBV7-2 with TRBJ1-3; no firm D call. V was clipped by 6 bases and J by 2 bases, with 11 bases between them. The CDR3 contains 14 residues. Per germline, CDR1 SGHTA and CDR2 FQGNSA. CDR3 sequence: CASRSRRTGNTIYF. The CDR3 DNA sequence: TGTGCCAGCAGGTCACGGAGAACTGGAAACACCATATATTTT.

The CDR3 DNA reads TGTGCCAGCTCACCCGCGAGCTCCTATAATTCACCCCTCCACTTT. Amino acid sequence: CASSPASSYNSPLHF. The V and J genes are TRBV18 and TRBJ1-6; unclear D gene. V lost 3 bases and J lost 0, with 6 bases in between. Germline V CDR1 and CDR2: KGHSH, LQKENI. CDR3 length: 15 residues.

The rearrangement joins TRBV19 to TRBJ2-1, with TRBD1 matching over 9 bases. V dropped 5 bases and J dropped 6; count of bases not matched to a gene: 5. Looked up from germline, CDR1 is LNHDA and CDR2 is SQIVND (reference sequence). The length of the CDR3 is 14 residues. This chain's CDR3 is CASSPGDRANEQFF. CDR3 bases: TGTGCCAGTAGTCCGGGGGACAGGGCCAATGAGCAGTTCTTC.

The chain combines TRBV7-2 with TRBJ1-1, with 8 bases matching TRBD1. CDR3 size: 15 residues. Germline V gene data show CDR1 as SGHTA and CDR2 as FQGNSA. Unmatched junction bases numbered 8, after V lost 4 bases and J lost 4 bases. This chain's CDR3 is CASSSAGGLGTEAFF. The CDR3 DNA reads as TGTGCCAGCAGCTCAGCAGGGGGCTTGGGCACTGAAGCTTTCTTT.

The rearrangement links TRBV30 to TRBJ2-2; TRBD1 agrees at 12 bases. The germline V gene encodes CDR1 GTSNPN and CDR2 SVGIG (reference sequence). This CDR3 region has 15 residues. The V segment lost 4 bases and the J segment 4 bases; nucleotides outside the gene matches: 4. The CDR3 DNA is TGTGCCTGGACGGGACAGGGGGCACGCACCGGGGAGCTGTTTTTT. This encodes CAWTGQGARTGELFF. Full variable domain (remainder filled in from reference TRBV30 and TRBJ2-2): SQTIHQWPATLVQPVGSPLSLECTVEGTSNPNLYWYRQAAGRGLQLLFYSVGIGQISSEVPQNLSASRPQDRQFILSSKKLLLSDSGFYLCAWTGQGARTGELFFGEGSRLTVL.

This clone was seen a few times. This chain connects TRBV5-1 to TRBJ2-7, with 7 positions matching TRBD1. CDR3 length: 14 amino acids. Unmatched junction bases numbered 7, after V lost 5 bases and J lost 2 bases. Germline V lookup: CDR1 SGHRS, CDR2 YFSETQ. This chain's CDR3 is CASRRDRVPYEQYF. In DNA form, the CDR3 reads TGCGCCAGCAGGCGAGACAGGGTCCCCTACGAGCAGTACTTC.

The CDR3 loop reads CASSYSRREPYEQYF. CDR3 bases: TGTGCCAGCAGTTACTCGAGACGGGAACCCTACGAGCAGTACTTC. The V call is TRBV6-5, the J call TRBJ2-7, with D possibly being TRBD2 (5 bases). The length of the CDR3 is 15 residues. Between the trimmed V and J ends, which lost 0 bases and 2 bases, there was a span of 11 bases. Germline V gene data show CDR1 as MNHEY and CDR2 as SVGAGI.

The chain carries TRBV7-3 and TRBJ2-5, with 9 bases aligning to TRBD1. CDR1 SGHTA and CDR2 FQGTGA come from the germline V gene. The CDR3 has 15 residues. The trim removed 1 base at V and 2 bases at J, leaving 2 bases unmatched. The CDR3 reads CASSLSGTGQETQYF. The CDR3 nucleotides are TGTGCCAGCAGCTTAAGTGGGACAGGGCAAGAGACCCAGTACTTC.

The chain joins TRBV15 to TRBJ1-5; possibly TRBD1 for D (5 bases). Trimming cost V 0 bases and J 6 bases, with 12 bases left between them. Germline lookup yields CDR1 LNHNV and CDR2 YYDKDF (reference sequence). CDR3 length equals 15 residues. The CDR3 nucleotides read TGTGCCACCAGCAGAGATCCGGGGGTTAGTCAGCCCCAGCATTTT. It codes for CATSRDPGVSQPQHF.

This chain uses TRBV7-3 with TRBJ1-1; 8 bases are a match to TRBD1. V lost 1 base and J lost 0; bases outside the gene matches: 10. Germline assignment: CDR1 SGHTA and CDR2 FQGTGA. The CDR3 contains 18 residues. CDR3 loop: CASSLRGGTGLLNTEAFF. The CDR3 nucleotides read TGTGCCAGCAGCTTAAGGGGGGGGACAGGTCTTTTGAACACTGAAGCTTTCTTT.

This chain connects TRBV6-5 to TRBJ2-5; tentatively, D is TRBD2 (7 bases). V was shortened by 4 bases and J by 1 base, with 16 bases between the two germline ends. The CDR3 length is 16 residues. Germline loops: CDR1 MNHEY, CDR2 SVGAGI. CDR3 in amino acids: CASSSRAAGAQETQYF. In nucleotides, the CDR3 is TGTGCCAGCAGTTCCCGGGCCGCGGGGGCCCAAGAGACCCAGTACTTC.

The V call is TRBV10-3, the J call TRBJ2-3; D is undetermined. CDR3 size: 11 residues. In germline, CDR1 is ENHRY, CDR2 SYGVKD. V was cut by 4 bases and J by 5 bases, with 4 bases left in between. The CDR3 is CAISAGDTQYF. The CDR3 nucleotides are TGTGCCATCAGTGCCGGAGATACGCAGTATTTT.